This TCR beta chain was sequenced for a study of cytomegalovirus exposure and HLA in healthy donors. Study-level background: An early data release held 75 million to 100 million unique TCRs from HLA-typed donors. Study results and caveats: Researchers reported in a later analysis that a missense DCLRE1C variant was tied to TCR beta V- and J-gene trimming. Of the V segments, some could not be distinguished, including TRBV6-2 and TRBV6-3, and were excluded. A highly shared variant cluster was judged a likely technical artifact.

Germline CDR1 is LNHDA and CDR2 is SQIVND (reference sequence). V shed 5 bases, J shed 5 bases, and the junction held 8 bases outside the gene matches. CDR3 length: 15 residues. Of note for this clone: Its antigen is still unknown.

The PCR contained 60 Vbeta and 13 Jbeta primers. Assay used: immunoSEQ multiplex PCR; TCRdb lists only in-frame clones, some missing. The table shows 200,000 or so clones, with around 85% occurring only once. Sequencing input: PBMCs. The genes are TRBV19 and TRBJ2-7; TRBD1 aligns across 11 bases. The receptor's source is a human donor in good health. CDR3 sequence reads: CASSARDRGSNEQYF. The CDR3 DNA reads as TGTGCCAGTAGTGCCCGGGACAGGGGGAGTAACGAGCAGTACTTC. Based on the CDR3 plus reference TRBV19 and TRBJ2-7, the full variable domain is DGGITQSPKYLFRKEGQNVTLSCEQNLNHDAMYWYRQDPGQGLRLIYYSQIVNDFQKGDIAEGYSVSREKKESFPLTVTSAQKNPTAFYLCASSARDRGSNEQYFGPGTRLTVT.